This T cell receptor beta chain was documented in a study of blood T cell repertoires in COVID-19. Study details: Samples representing acute and convalescent COVID-19 were sourced from the United States, Italy and Spain. In each case, the material was cDNA or gDNA derived from T cells, B-cell-depleted T cells, or PBMCs.

V gave up 3 bases and J gave up 5 bases, with 16 bases separating them. Germline CDR1 MNHEY, CDR2 SVGAGI. The length of the CDR3 is 15 residues. In the source study's methods: Reference gene primer amplification gave nucleated cell count estimates. Using immunoSEQ multiplex PCR, the repertoire was profiled, and TCRdb retains in-frame clones only, with some absent. The V and J calls and the clone size are those of that table, but D and trimming were determined from the DNA. This sample carries over 140,000 clones, 75% to 85% of them seen once, and the ten largest clones take more than 3.5%. The chain employs TRBV6-5 and TRBJ1-2; tentative D call: TRBD1 (5 bases). The receptor was isolated from a woman older than 75 with active or convalescent COVID-19. Material for sequencing was peripheral blood. CDR3 in amino acids: CASSYSQDRSYGYTF. The CDR3 DNA is TGTGCCAGCAGTTATTCACAGGACCGGTCGTATGGCTACACCTTC.